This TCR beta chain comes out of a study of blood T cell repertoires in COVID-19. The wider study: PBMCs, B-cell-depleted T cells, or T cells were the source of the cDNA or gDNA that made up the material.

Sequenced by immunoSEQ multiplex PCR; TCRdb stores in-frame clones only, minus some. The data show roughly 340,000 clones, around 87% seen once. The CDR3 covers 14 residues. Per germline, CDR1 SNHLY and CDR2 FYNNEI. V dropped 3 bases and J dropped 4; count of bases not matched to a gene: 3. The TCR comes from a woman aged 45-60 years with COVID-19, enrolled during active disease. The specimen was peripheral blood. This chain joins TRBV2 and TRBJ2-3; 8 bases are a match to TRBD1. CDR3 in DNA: TGTGCCAGCAGTGACAGGGGGCACGCAGATACGCAGTATTTT. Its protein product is CASSDRGHADTQYF.